Listed below are T cell receptor beta chains from one sample, sequenced in a study of control samples from healthy donors and cancer patients. Only in-frame clones appear in the TCRdb table, and some are missing; sequencing was by immunoSEQ multiplex PCR. The sample has 390,000 or so clones, around nine tenths seen once; the top ten hold more than 6%. The sequencing sample was made of PBMCs. These receptors were taken from a man aged 40-55 years with head and neck cancer. The CDR3 runs from the conserved cysteine through the conserved F or W. D genes are given only for firm matches. A row's size may be missing; if present it is once, few, many or a size class.

V: TRBV7-3
J: TRBJ1-2
size: .
D: .
length: 13
CDR3: CASSPGLIYGYTF
DNA: TGTGCCAGCAGCCCAGGGTTGATCTATGGCTACACCTTC

V: TRBV9
J: TRBJ2-7
size: .
D: .
length: 15
CDR3: CASSVSGYFSYEQYF
DNA: TGTGCCAGCAGCGTCTCGGGCTACTTCTCCTACGAGCAGTACTTC

V: TRBV7-2
J: TRBJ2-3
size: .
D: TRBD2
length: 15
CDR3: CASSPTSGAWNTQYF
DNA: TGTGCCAGCAGTCCAACTAGCGGTGCGTGGAATACGCAGTATTTT

V: TRBV3-1/TRBV3-2
J: TRBJ2-7
size: .
D: .
length: 14
CDR3: CASSQQGTVYEQYF
DNA: TGTGCCAGCAGCCAACAGGGGACTGTCTACGAGCAGTACTTC

V: TRBV10-3
J: TRBJ1-5
size: .
D: .
length: 15
CDR3: CAISVNRDSNQPQHF
DNA: TGTGCCATCAGTGTAAACAGGGATAGCAATCAGCCCCAGCATTTT

V: TRBV2
J: TRBJ2-7
size: .
D: .
length: 12
CDR3: CASSEEGYEQYF
DNA: TGTGCCAGCAGTGAAGAGGGCTACGAGCAGTACTTC

V: TRBV9
J: TRBJ2-7
size: .
D: TRBD1
length: 15
CDR3: CASSVVDRGPGEQYF
DNA: TGTGCCAGCAGCGTAGTGGACAGGGGCCCGGGCGAGCAGTACTTC

V: TRBV28
J: TRBJ1-1
size: .
D: TRBD1
length: 18
CDR3: CASSLRPGTGGPHTEAFF
DNA: TGTGCCAGCAGTTTGCGACCGGGGACAGGGGGCCCCCACACTGAAGCTTTCTTT

V: TRBV30
J: TRBJ1-1
size: once
D: .
length: 12
CDR3: CAWSDQGTEAFF
DNA: TGTGCCTGGAGTGACCAGGGGACCGAAGCTTTCTTT

V: TRBV27
J: TRBJ2-3
size: .
D: TRBD2
length: 16
CDR3: CASSPRLAGFTDTQYF
DNA: TGTGCCAGCAGTCCCAGACTAGCGGGGTTCACAGATACGCAGTATTTT

V: TRBV30
J: TRBJ1-2
size: .
D: .
length: 14
CDR3: CAWAGGQGTYGYTF
DNA: TGTGCCTGGGCCGGAGGGCAGGGAACCTATGGCTACACCTTC

V: TRBV9
J: TRBJ2-5
size: .
D: .
length: 14
CDR3: CASSVETGTETQYF
DNA: TGTGCCAGCAGCGTAGAAACGGGGACAGAGACCCAGTACTTC

V: TRBV7-2
J: TRBJ2-5
size: .
D: TRBD2
length: 17
CDR3: CASSFAWQAGGGETQYF
DNA: TGTGCCAGCAGCTTCGCGTGGCAAGCGGGGGGGGGAGAGACCCAGTACTTC

V: TRBV5-1
J: TRBJ2-2
size: .
D: TRBD1
length: 14
CDR3: CASSSTGVAGELFF
DNA: TGCGCCAGCAGCTCAACAGGGGTGGCCGGGGAGCTGTTTTTT

V: TRBV11-2
J: TRBJ2-7
size: .
D: TRBD2
length: 15
CDR3: CASSLKYGGGYEQYF
DNA: TGTGCCAGCAGCTTAAAGTACGGGGGAGGGTACGAGCAGTACTTC

V: TRBV19
J: TRBJ1-5
size: .
D: .
length: 13
CDR3: CASLGTRNQPQHF
DNA: TGTGCCAGTCTTGGAACACGCAATCAGCCCCAGCATTTT

V: TRBV7-7
J: TRBJ2-1
size: few
D: TRBD2
length: 15
CDR3: CASSLAGGGIDEQFF
DNA: TGTGCTAGCAGCCTAGCGGGAGGGGGTATCGATGAGCAGTTCTTC

V: TRBV6-5
J: TRBJ2-7
size: .
D: .
length: 15
CDR3: CASGKQRGTTYEQYF
DNA: TGTGCCAGCGGAAAACAGCGTGGAACCACCTACGAGCAGTACTTC

V: TRBV5-4
J: TRBJ1-6
size: once
D: TRBD1
length: 16
CDR3: CASSLSPGGHNSPLHF
DNA: TGTGCCAGCAGCTTGTCCCCAGGGGGCCATAATTCACCCCTCCACTTT

V: TRBV28
J: TRBJ1-3
size: .
D: .
length: 14
CDR3: CASSPEGLGNTIYF
DNA: TGTGCCAGCAGTCCCGAGGGCCTTGGAAACACCATATATTTT

V: TRBV5-1
J: TRBJ1-2
size: once
D: .
length: 15
CDR3: CASSLEQQLNYGYTF
DNA: TGCGCCAGCAGCTTGGAGCAGCAACTAAACTATGGCTACACCTTC

V: TRBV28
J: TRBJ2-5
size: .
D: TRBD1
length: 14
CDR3: CASSSPDRVETQYF
DNA: TGTGCCAGCAGCTCCCCGGACAGGGTCGAGACCCAGTACTTC

V: TRBV3-1/TRBV3-2
J: TRBJ2-1
size: .
D: .
length: 11
CDR3: CASSRVNEQFF
DNA: TGTGCCAGCAGCCGGGTCAATGAGCAGTTCTTC

V: TRBV19
J: TRBJ2-3
size: .
D: TRBD1
length: 18
CDR3: CASSTQTSGGWGTDTQYF
DNA: TGTGCCAGTAGTACCCAAACCTCAGGGGGCTGGGGCACAGATACGCAGTATTTT

V: TRBV29-1
J: TRBJ1-3
size: once
D: .
length: 12
CDR3: CSVELTGNTIYF
DNA: TGCAGCGTTGAACTGACAGGAAACACCATATATTTT

V: TRBV4-1
J: TRBJ2-3
size: .
D: TRBD2
length: 14
CDR3: CASSQDPLAGGGRF
DNA: TGCGCCAGCAGCCAAGATCCTCTAGCGGGGGGCGGTCGTTTT

V: TRBV11-2
J: TRBJ2-5
size: .
D: .
length: 14
CDR3: CASSLDLELETQYF
DNA: TGTGCCAGCAGCTTAGATTTAGAGTTAGAGACCCAGTACTTC

V: TRBV2
J: TRBJ2-1
size: .
D: TRBD1
length: 15
CDR3: CASSLQGARGNEQFF
DNA: TGTGCCAGCAGTTTACAGGGGGCGCGCGGCAATGAGCAGTTCTTC

V: TRBV3-1/TRBV3-2
J: TRBJ1-5
size: .
D: .
length: 12
CDR3: CASSQDSGTQHF
DNA: TGTGCCAGCAGCCAAGATTCGGGGACCCAGCATTTT

V: TRBV27
J: TRBJ2-7
size: .
D: .
length: 13
CDR3: CASSFTSPNEQYF
DNA: TGTGCCAGCAGTTTCACGTCCCCCAACGAGCAGTACTTC

V: TRBV7-9
J: TRBJ2-7
size: .
D: TRBD1
length: 16
CDR3: CASSSPLTGVPYEQYF
DNA: TGTGCCAGCAGCTCCCCCTTGACAGGGGTCCCCTACGAGCAGTACTTC

V: TRBV3-1/TRBV3-2
J: TRBJ2-7
size: .
D: TRBD1
length: 15
CDR3: CASRKTGGPSYEQYF
DNA: TGTGCCAGCAGGAAGACAGGGGGCCCCTCCTACGAGCAGTACTTC

V: TRBV11-3
J: TRBJ2-5
size: .
D: .
length: 13
CDR3: CASSRSSQETQYF
DNA: TGTGCCAGCAGTCGATCATCTCAAGAGACCCAGTACTTC

V: TRBV9
J: TRBJ1-2
size: .
D: .
length: 12
CDR3: CASSAWSRGYTF
DNA: TGTGCCAGCAGCGCTTGGTCCCGCGGCTACACCTTC

V: TRBV11-1
J: TRBJ2-5
size: .
D: .
length: 16
CDR3: CASSLGSWTPEGTQYF
DNA: TGTGCCAGCAGCTTAGGTTCGTGGACGCCCGAGGGGACCCAGTACTTC

V: TRBV19
J: TRBJ1-2
size: .
D: TRBD1
length: 15
CDR3: CASSIPGQGGYGYTF
DNA: TGTGCCAGTAGTATTCCGGGACAGGGGGGCTATGGCTACACCTTC

V: TRBV2
J: TRBJ2-7
size: .
D: TRBD1
length: 12
CDR3: CASRDRGLEQYF
DNA: TGTGCCAGCAGGGACAGGGGGCTCGAGCAGTACTTC

V: TRBV4-1
J: TRBJ2-3
size: few
D: .
length: 14
CDR3: CASSPQGGFDTQYF
DNA: TGCGCCAGCAGCCCCCAAGGGGGGTTTGATACGCAGTATTTT

V: TRBV9
J: TRBJ1-1
size: .
D: .
length: 15
CDR3: CASSVDGQWNTEAFF
DNA: TGTGCCAGCAGCGTAGACGGACAGTGGAACACTGAAGCTTTCTTT

V: TRBV6-2/TRBV6-3
J: TRBJ2-5
size: .
D: TRBD2
length: 16
CDR3: CASSYPTTGTRETQYF
DNA: TGTGCCAGCAGTTACCCCACGACCGGGACTAGAGAGACCCAGTACTTC

V: TRBV5-4
J: TRBJ2-7
size: .
D: .
length: 16
CDR3: CASSLAEAGPTYEQYF
DNA: TGTGCCAGCAGCTTGGCCGAGGCGGGGCCCACCTACGAGCAGTACTTC

V: TRBV27
J: TRBJ2-7
size: .
D: TRBD1
length: 15
CDR3: CASSATTGGTDEQYF
DNA: TGTGCCAGCAGTGCGACGACAGGGGGTACAGACGAGCAGTACTTC

V: TRBV11-2
J: TRBJ2-7
size: .
D: .
length: 13
CDR3: CASSLYRAYEQYF
DNA: TGTGCCAGCAGCTTATACAGGGCCTACGAGCAGTACTTC

V: TRBV2
J: TRBJ1-1
size: .
D: TRBD1
length: 13
CDR3: CASPTGLETEAFF
DNA: TGTGCCAGCCCGACAGGGCTGGAAACTGAAGCTTTCTTT

V: TRBV7-2
J: TRBJ2-7
size: .
D: .
length: 15
CDR3: CASSLVRTDLREQYF
DNA: TGTGCCAGCAGCTTAGTCCGGACAGACCTACGAGAGCAGTACTTC

V: TRBV9
J: TRBJ2-4
size: .
D: TRBD1
length: 16
CDR3: CASSAGTVLAKNIQYF
DNA: TGTGCCAGCAGCGCAGGGACAGTTCTAGCCAAAAACATTCAGTACTTC

V: TRBV5-1
J: TRBJ2-3
size: .
D: TRBD2
length: 15
CDR3: CASALWGGPTDTQYF
DNA: TGCGCCAGTGCACTGTGGGGGGGACCCACAGATACGCAGTATTTT

V: TRBV18
J: TRBJ2-6
size: .
D: .
length: 17
CDR3: CASSPVQGSSGANVLTF
DNA: TGTGCCAGCTCACCCGTACAGGGCAGCTCTGGGGCCAACGTCCTGACTTTC